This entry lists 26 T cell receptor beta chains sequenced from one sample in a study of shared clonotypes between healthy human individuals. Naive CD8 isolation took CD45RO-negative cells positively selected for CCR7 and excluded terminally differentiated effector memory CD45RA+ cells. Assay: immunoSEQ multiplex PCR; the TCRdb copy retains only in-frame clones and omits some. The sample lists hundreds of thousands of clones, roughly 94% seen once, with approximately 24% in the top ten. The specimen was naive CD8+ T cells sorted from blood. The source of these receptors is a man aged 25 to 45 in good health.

CDR3 sequence: CSVVGGQGERSGSTEAFF. The CDR3 region has the DNA TGCAGCGTTGTCGGGGGACAGGGGGAAAGAAGTGGCTCTACTGAAGCTTTCTTT. The chain employs TRBV29-1 and TRBJ1-1, with 11 bases matching TRBD1. The CDR3 covers 18 residues. The V gene end was trimmed by 4 bases and the J gene end by 5 bases; junction bases not matched to a gene: 18. The V gene's germline CDR1 is SQVTM and CDR2 ANQGSEA. Combining the CDR3 with reference TRBV29-1 and TRBJ1-1 gives the whole variable domain SAVISQKPSRDICQRGTSLTIQCQVDSQVTMMFWYRQQPGQSLTLIATANQGSEATYESGFVIDKFPISRPNLTFSTLTVSNMSPEDSSIYLCSVVGGQGERSGSTEAFFGQGTRLTVV.

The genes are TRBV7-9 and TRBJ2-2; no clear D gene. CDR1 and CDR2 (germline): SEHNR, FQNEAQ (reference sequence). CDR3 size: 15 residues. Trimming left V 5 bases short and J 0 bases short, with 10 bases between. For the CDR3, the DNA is TGTGCCAGCAGCCGCCGGGTTCCGAACACCGGGGAGCTGTTTTTT. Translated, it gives CASSRRVPNTGELFF.

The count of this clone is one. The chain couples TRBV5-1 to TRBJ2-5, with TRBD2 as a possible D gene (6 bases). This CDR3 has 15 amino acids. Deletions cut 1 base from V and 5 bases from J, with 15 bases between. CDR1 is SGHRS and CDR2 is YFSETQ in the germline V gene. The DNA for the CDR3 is TGCGCCAGCAGCTTGCGTGGAGGGGCCGGGGAGACCCAGTACTTC. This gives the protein CASSLRGGAGETQYF.

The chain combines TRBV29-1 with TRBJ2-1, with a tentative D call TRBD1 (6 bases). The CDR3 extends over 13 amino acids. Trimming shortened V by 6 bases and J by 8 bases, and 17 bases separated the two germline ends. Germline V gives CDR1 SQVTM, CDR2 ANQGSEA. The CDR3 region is CSVNGQSLYEQFF. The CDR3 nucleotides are TGCAGCGTCAACGGACAGTCATTATATGAGCAGTTCTTC.

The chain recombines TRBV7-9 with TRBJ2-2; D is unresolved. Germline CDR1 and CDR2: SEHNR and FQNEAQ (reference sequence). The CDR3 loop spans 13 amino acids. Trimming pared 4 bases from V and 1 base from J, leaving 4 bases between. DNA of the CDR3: TGTGCCAGCAGCTCAGAGAACACCGGGGAGCTGTTTTTT. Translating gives CASSSENTGELFF.

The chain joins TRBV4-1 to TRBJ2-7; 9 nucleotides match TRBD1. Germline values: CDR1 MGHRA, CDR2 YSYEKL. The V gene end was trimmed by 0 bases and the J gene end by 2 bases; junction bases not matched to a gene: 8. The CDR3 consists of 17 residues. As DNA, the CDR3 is TGCGCCAGCAGCCAAGATCGGGACAGGGCAGCGGCCTACGAGCAGTACTTC. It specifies CASSQDRDRAAAYEQYF.

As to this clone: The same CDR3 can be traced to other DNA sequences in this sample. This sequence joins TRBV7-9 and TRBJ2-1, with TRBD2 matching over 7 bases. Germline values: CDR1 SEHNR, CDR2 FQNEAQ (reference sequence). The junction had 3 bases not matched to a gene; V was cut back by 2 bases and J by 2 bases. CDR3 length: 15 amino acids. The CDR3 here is CASSLPGGTYNEQFF. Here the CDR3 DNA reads TGTGCCAGCAGCTTACCGGGAGGCACCTACAATGAGCAGTTCTTC. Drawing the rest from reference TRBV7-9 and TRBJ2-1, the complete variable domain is DTGVSQNPRHKITKRGQNVTFRCDPISEHNRLYWYRQTLGQGPEFLTYFQNEAQLEKSRLLSDRFSAERPKGSFSTLEIQRTEQGDSAMYLCASSLPGGTYNEQFFGPGTRLTVL.

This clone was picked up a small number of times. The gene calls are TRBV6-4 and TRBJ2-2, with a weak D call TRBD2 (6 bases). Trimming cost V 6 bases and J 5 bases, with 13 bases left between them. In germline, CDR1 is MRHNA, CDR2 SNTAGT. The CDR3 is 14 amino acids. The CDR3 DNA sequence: TGTGCCAGCAGCGAGGGACTGGAAACCGGGGAGCTGTTTTTT. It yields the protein CASSEGLETGELFF.

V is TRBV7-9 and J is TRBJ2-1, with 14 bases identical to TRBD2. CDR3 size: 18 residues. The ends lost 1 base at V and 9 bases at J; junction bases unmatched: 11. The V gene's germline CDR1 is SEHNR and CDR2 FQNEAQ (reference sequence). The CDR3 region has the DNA TGTGCCAGCAGCTTAGATACTGGGACTAGCGGGAGATTTGGTGAGCAGTTCTTC. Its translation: CASSLDTGTSGRFGEQFF.

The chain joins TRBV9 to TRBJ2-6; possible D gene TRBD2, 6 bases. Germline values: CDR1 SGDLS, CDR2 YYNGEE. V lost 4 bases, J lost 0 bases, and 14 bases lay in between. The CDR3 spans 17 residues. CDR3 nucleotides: TGTGCCAGCAGCAGCCGGGACTTAAGCTCTGGGGCCAACGTCCTGACTTTC. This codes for CASSSRDLSSGANVLTF.

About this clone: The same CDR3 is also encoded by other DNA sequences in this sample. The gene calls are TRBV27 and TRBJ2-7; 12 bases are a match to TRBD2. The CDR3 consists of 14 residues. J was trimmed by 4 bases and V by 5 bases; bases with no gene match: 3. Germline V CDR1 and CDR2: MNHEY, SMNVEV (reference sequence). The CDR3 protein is CASSPGTSGYEQYF. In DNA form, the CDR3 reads TGTGCCAGCAGTCCCGGGACTAGCGGGTACGAGCAGTACTTC.

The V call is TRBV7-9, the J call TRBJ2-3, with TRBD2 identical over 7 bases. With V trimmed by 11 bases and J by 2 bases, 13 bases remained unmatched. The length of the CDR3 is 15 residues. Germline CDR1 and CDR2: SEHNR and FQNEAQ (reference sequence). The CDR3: CAGIQGGLDTDTQYF. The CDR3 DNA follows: TGTGCCGGCATCCAAGGAGGACTAGACACAGATACGCAGTATTTT.

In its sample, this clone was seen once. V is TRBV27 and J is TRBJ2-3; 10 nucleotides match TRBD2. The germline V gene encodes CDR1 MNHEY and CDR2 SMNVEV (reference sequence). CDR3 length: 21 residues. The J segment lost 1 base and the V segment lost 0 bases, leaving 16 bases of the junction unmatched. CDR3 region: CASSLSSGLAGELVGTDTQYF. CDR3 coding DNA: TGTGCCAGCAGTTTATCGTCTGGGCTAGCGGGAGAATTGGTTGGCACAGATACGCAGTATTTT.

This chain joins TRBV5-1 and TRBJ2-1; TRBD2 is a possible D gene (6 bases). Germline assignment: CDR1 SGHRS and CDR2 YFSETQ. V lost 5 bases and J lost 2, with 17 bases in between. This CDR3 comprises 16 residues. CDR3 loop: CASSQRRDSPYNEQFF. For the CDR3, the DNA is TGCGCCAGCAGTCAGCGCCGGGACTCACCCTACAATGAGCAGTTCTTC.

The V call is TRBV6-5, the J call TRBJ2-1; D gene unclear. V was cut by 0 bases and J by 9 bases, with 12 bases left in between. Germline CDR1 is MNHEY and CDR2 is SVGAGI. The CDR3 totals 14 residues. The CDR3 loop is CASSYSHGAGEQFF. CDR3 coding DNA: TGTGCCAGCAGTTACTCCCATGGAGCTGGTGAGCAGTTCTTC.

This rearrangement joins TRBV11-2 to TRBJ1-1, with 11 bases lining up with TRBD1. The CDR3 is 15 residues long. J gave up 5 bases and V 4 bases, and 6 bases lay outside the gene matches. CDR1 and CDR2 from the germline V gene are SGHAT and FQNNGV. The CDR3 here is CASSSRTGGRTEAFF. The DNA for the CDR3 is TGTGCCAGCAGCTCCAGGACAGGGGGCCGAACTGAAGCTTTCTTT.

CDR3 in amino acids: CASSLSESYEQYF. CDR3 nucleotide sequence: TGTGCCAGCAGCTTATCGGAAAGCTACGAGCAGTACTTC. The chain carries TRBV7-3 and TRBJ2-7, with no clear D. Trimming stripped 2 bases from V and 3 bases from J, with 8 bases between. The CDR3 spans 13 residues. The germline V gene has CDR1 SGHTA and CDR2 FQGTGA.

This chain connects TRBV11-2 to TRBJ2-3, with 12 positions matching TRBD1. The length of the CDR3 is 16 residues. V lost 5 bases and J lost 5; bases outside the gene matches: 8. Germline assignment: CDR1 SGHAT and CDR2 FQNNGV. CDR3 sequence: CASSDRDRGRRDTQYF. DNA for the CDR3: TGTGCCAGCAGCGACCGGGACAGGGGGCGCAGAGATACGCAGTATTTT. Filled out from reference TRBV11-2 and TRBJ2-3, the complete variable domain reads EAGVAQSPRYKIIEKRQSVAFWCNPISGHATLYWYQQILGQGPKLLIQFQNNGVVDDSQLPKDRFSAERLKGVDSTLKIQPAKLEDSAVYLCASSDRDRGRRDTQYFGPGTRLTVL.

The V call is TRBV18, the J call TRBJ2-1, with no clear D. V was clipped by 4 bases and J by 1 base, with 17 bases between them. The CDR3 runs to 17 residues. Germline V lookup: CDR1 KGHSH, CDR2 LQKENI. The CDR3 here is CASSRPRWRSSYNEQFF. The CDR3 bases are TGTGCCAGCTCACGACCCAGGTGGCGCAGTTCCTACAATGAGCAGTTCTTC.

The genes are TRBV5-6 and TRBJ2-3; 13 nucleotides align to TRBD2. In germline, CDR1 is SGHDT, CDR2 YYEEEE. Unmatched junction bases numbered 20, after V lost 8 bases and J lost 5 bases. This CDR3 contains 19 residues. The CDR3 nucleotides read TGTGCCAGTCTCATTAAAGGCACTAGCGGGAGGGTCGGACGAGATACGCAGTATTTT. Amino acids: CASLIKGTSGRVGRDTQYF.

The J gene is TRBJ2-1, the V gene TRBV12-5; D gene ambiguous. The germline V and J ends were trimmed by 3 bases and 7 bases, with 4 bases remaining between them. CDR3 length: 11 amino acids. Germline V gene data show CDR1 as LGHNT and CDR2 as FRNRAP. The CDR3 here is CASGFPNEQFF. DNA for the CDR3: TGTGCTAGTGGTTTCCCAAATGAGCAGTTCTTC.

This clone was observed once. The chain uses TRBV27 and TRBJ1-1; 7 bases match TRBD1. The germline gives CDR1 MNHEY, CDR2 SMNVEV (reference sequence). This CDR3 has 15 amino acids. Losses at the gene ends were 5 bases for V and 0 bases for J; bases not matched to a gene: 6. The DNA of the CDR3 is TGTGCCAGCAGTCCGAGACAGGGAGTGAACACTGAAGCTTTCTTT. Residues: CASSPRQGVNTEAFF.

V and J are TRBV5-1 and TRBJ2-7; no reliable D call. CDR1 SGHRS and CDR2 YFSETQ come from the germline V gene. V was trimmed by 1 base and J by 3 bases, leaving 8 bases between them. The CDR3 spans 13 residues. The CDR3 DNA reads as TGCGCCAGCAGCTTGTACGAATACTACGAGCAGTACTTC. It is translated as CASSLYEYYEQYF.

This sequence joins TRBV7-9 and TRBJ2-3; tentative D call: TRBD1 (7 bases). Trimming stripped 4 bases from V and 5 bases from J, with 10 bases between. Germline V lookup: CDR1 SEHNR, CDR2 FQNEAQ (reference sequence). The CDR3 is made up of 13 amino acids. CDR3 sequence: CASSSQGGDTQYF. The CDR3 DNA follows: TGTGCCAGCAGCTCGCAGGGGGGAGATACGCAGTATTTT.

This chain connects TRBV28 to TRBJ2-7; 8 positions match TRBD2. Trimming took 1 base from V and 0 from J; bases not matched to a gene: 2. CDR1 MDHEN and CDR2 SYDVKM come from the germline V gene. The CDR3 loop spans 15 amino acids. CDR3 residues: CASSLLAGSSYEQYF. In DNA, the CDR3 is TGTGCCAGCAGTTTATTAGCGGGATCCTCCTACGAGCAGTACTTC.

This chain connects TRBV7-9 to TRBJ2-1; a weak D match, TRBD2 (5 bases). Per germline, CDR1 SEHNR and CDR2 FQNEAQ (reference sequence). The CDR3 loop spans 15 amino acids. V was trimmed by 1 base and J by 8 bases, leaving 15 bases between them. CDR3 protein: CASSLGGRPHDEQFF. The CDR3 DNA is TGTGCCAGCAGCTTAGGAGGGCGTCCTCACGATGAGCAGTTCTTC. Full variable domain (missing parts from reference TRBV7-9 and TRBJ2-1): DTGVSQNPRHKITKRGQNVTFRCDPISEHNRLYWYRQTLGQGPEFLTYFQNEAQLEKSRLLSDRFSAERPKGSFSTLEIQRTEQGDSAMYLCASSLGGRPHDEQFFGPGTRLTVL.